This TCR beta chain was captured in a study of blood T cell repertoires in COVID-19. Trimming removed 8 bases from V and 9 bases from J, with 8 bases in between. CDR3 length equals 11 residues. The authors' processing: Nucleated cell counts were estimated from reference gene primer amplification. Profiling relied on immunoSEQ multiplex PCR, and the TCRdb table lists in-frame clones only, not all of them. V and J calls and clone size are copied from that table; D and trimming were computed from the DNA. Altogether 40,000 to 50,000 clones are present, about 84% being singletons, with the ten largest covering approximately 2.1%. In its sample, this clone was seen once.

The TCR was taken from a woman aged 55-70 years with acute or convalescent COVID-19. This chain links TRBV12-3 or TRBV12-4 with TRBJ1-6; no reliable D call. The specimen sequenced was peripheral blood. Here the CDR3 reads CASSYSSPLHF. CDR3 DNA sequence: TGTGCCAGCTCCTATTCTTCACCCCTCCACTTT.